The sequence of this T cell receptor (beta chain) was determined in a study of T cell responses to AZD1222 COVID-19 vaccine. The germline gives CDR1 MNHNY, CDR2 SVGAGI (reference sequence). CDR3 length: 13 residues. V lost 3 bases and J lost 2, with 2 bases in between. Assay used: immunoSEQ multiplex PCR; TCRdb lists only in-frame clones, some missing. The table includes some 180,000 clones, approximately 92% detected once. This specimen consisted of peripheral blood, obtained on day 0 of AZD1222 vaccination. The clonotype comes from an adult in good health. The chain links TRBV6-6 to TRBJ1-6; D is uncertain. In nucleotides, the CDR3 is TGTGCCAGCAGTTATACCTATAATTCACCCCTCCACTTT. Protein product: CASSYTYNSPLHF.